Below are 15 T cell receptor beta chains sequenced from a single sample in a study of blood T cell repertoires in COVID-19. Clones were sequenced by immunoSEQ multiplex PCR, and TCRdb holds only the in-frame ones, with some missing. The sample holds 250,000 to 350,000 clones, 87% seen once. Sequencing used peripheral blood. The receptor set was obtained from a woman aged 45-65 years who had recovered from COVID-19.

This chain links TRBV28 with TRBJ1-2; maybe TRBD1 (5 bases). Germline V gene data show CDR1 as MDHEN and CDR2 as SYDVKM. This CDR3 is 18 amino acids long. The ends were cut back, 4 bases at V and 2 bases at J, with 23 bases in the middle. The CDR3 DNA reads as TGTGCCAGCAGTTCCCACCGACAGAGTCAAAGGCAGAACTATGGCTACACCTTC. This codes for CASSSHRQSQRQNYGYTF.

The chain links TRBV11-2 to TRBJ2-7; 10 bases align to TRBD1. The germline V gene has CDR1 SGHAT and CDR2 FQNNGV. The CDR3 covers 12 residues. V lost 6 bases to trimming and J lost 12 bases; unmatched junction nucleotides: 8. The CDR3 protein is CASRGDRGASYF. Written as DNA, the CDR3 is TGTGCCAGCAGAGGGGACAGGGGTGCGTCGTACTTC.

J is TRBJ2-3 and V is TRBV6-2 or TRBV6-3; TRBD1 matches at 11 bases. Germline lookup yields CDR1 MNHEY and CDR2 SVGEGT. The CDR3 spans 15 residues. The ends lost 5 bases at V and 6 bases at J; junction bases unmatched: 7. CDR3 region: CASSPGQGVSDTQYF. CDR3 in DNA: TGTGCCAGCAGTCCGGGACAGGGGGTTTCGGATACGCAGTATTTT.

The gene calls are TRBV18 and TRBJ2-7, with D maybe TRBD2 (5 bases). Trimming took 2 bases from V and 3 from J, leaving 8 bases between them. The CDR3 covers 13 residues. CDR1 and CDR2 from the germline V gene are KGHSH and LQKENI. The CDR3 sequence: CASSPSRDYEQYF. The CDR3 region has the DNA TGTGCCAGCTCACCAAGTCGGGACTACGAGCAGTACTTC.

The sample holds a few counts of this clone. The J gene is TRBJ2-2, the V gene TRBV3-1 (or the pseudogene TRBV3-2); the D gene is possibly TRBD2 (6 bases). This CDR3 comprises 14 residues. Germline CDR1 LGHDT, CDR2 YNNKEL (reference sequence). Deletions cut 7 bases from V and 3 bases from J, with 12 bases between. CDR3 protein: CASTPGLYTGELFF. CDR3 bases: TGTGCCAGCACCCCGGGACTTTACACCGGGGAGCTGTTTTTT.

The chain uses TRBV7-9 and TRBJ1-2; D not certain. The CDR3 sequence is 14 residues long. Trimming removed 1 base at V and 2 bases at J, with 8 bases between. The germline CDR1 and CDR2 sequences are SEHNR and FQNEAQ (reference sequence). In DNA form, the CDR3 reads TGTGCCAGCAGCTTAGACCCAGGCAACTATGGCTACACCTTC. As protein: CASSLDPGNYGYTF.

This clone was picked up one time. The V gene is TRBV2, the J gene TRBJ2-3, with TRBD1 identical over 8 bases. With V trimmed by 4 bases and J by 4 bases, 4 bases remained unmatched. Germline V CDR1 and CDR2: SNHLY, FYNNEI. This CDR3 region has 14 residues. The CDR3 DNA sequence: TGTGCCAGCAGTGGGCAGGGGGCTGCAGATACGCAGTATTTT. Amino acid sequence: CASSGQGAADTQYF.

This chain joins TRBV5-6 and TRBJ1-4; 10 bases line up with TRBD1. This CDR3 has 14 amino acids. Germline assignment: CDR1 SGHDT and CDR2 YYEEEE. Trimming removed 3 bases from V and 5 bases from J; junction bases left unmatched: 1. The CDR3 loop reads CASSWDRGNEKLFF. The DNA of the CDR3 is TGTGCCAGCAGCTGGGACAGGGGAAATGAAAAACTGTTTTTT.

The chain couples TRBV10-2 to TRBJ2-7; TRBD1 matches 8 bases. The junction had 5 bases not matched to a gene; V was cut back by 6 bases and J by 4 bases. Germline-derived CDR1 and CDR2 are WSHSY and SAAADI. The CDR3 is 13 amino acids. CDR3 sequence reads: CASRGTGTYEQYF. CDR3 DNA sequence: TGCGCCAGCAGGGGGACAGGAACTTACGAGCAGTACTTC.

This clone showed up just once. The rearrangement joins TRBV27 to TRBJ2-2; TRBD2 is a possible D gene (6 bases). The germline V gene encodes CDR1 MNHEY and CDR2 SMNVEV (reference sequence). Trimming shortened V by 1 base and J by 10 bases, and 19 bases separated the two germline ends. CDR3 size: 16 residues. The DNA of the CDR3 is TGTGCCAGCAGTTTATTCGGGGAGGCTAATCTCGTGGAGCTGTTTTTT. Its protein product is CASSLFGEANLVELFF.

As concerns this clone: The sample carries other DNA sequences with the same CDR3. The rearrangement links TRBV15 to TRBJ1-2; TRBD1 is a possible D gene (5 bases). CDR1 is LNHNV and CDR2 is YYDKDF in the germline V gene (reference sequence). The V and J ends lost 0 bases and 6 bases respectively, with 8 bases between them. CDR3 length equals 13 residues. This chain's CDR3 is CATSRDRGDGYTF. As DNA, the CDR3 is TGTGCCACCAGCAGAGATCGGGGGGATGGCTACACCTTC.

A single count supports this clone. V is TRBV7-9 and J is TRBJ1-2; TRBD1 matches at 10 bases. V trimming: 3 bases; J trimming: 1 base; junction bases outside the gene matches: 8. Germline V gene lookup returns CDR1 SEHNR and CDR2 FQNEAQ (reference sequence). This CDR3 has 17 residues. The CDR3 region is CASSFSRTGGLNYGYTF. The CDR3, as DNA: TGTGCCAGCAGCTTCTCTCGGACAGGGGGACTTAACTATGGCTACACCTTC. Looking up the rest from reference TRBV7-9 and TRBJ1-2 gives the full variable domain: DTGVSQNPRHKITKRGQNVTFRCDPISEHNRLYWYRQTLGQGPEFLTYFQNEAQLEKSRLLSDRFSAERPKGSFSTLEIQRTEQGDSAMYLCASSFSRTGGLNYGYTFGSGTRLTVV.

The V call is TRBV5-1, the J call TRBJ1-2; D call uncertain. Trimming shortened V by 4 bases and J by 4 bases, and 17 bases separated the two germline ends. This CDR3 is 15 amino acids long. Germline V CDR1 and CDR2: SGHRS, YFSETQ. The CDR3 sequence: CASSPGIPLSYGYTF. Here the CDR3 DNA reads TGCGCCAGCAGCCCCGGGATCCCTTTGAGCTATGGCTACACCTTC.

This clone has more than one count but fewer than ten. V is TRBV18 and J is TRBJ2-1, with 11 positions matching TRBD2. This CDR3 spans 19 amino acids. From germline, CDR1 is KGHSH and CDR2 LQKENI. Germline trimming cut 0 bases from V and 9 bases from J; bases unmatched to any gene: 16. CDR3 in DNA: TGTGCCAGCTCACCACCGATTGTACTAGCGGGGGACAAGGTTGGTGAGCAGTTCTTC. Residues: CASSPPIVLAGDKVGEQFF.

V is TRBV7-2 and J is TRBJ1-2; the match to TRBD1 covers 9 bases. Germline V gene sequence: CDR1 SGHTA, CDR2 FQGNSA. The junction had 6 bases not matched to a gene; V was cut back by 2 bases and J by 8 bases. The length of the CDR3 is 14 residues. In nucleotides, the CDR3 is TGTGCCAGCAGCTTAAATGGACAGGGGAAGGGCTACACCTTC. It specifies CASSLNGQGKGYTF.